The present T cell receptor beta chain was sequenced within a study of T cell changes during pregnancy in multiple sclerosis. The table came from immunoSEQ multiplex PCR; TCRdb's copy has only in-frame clones and leaves some out. The sample has some 71,000 clones, about nine tenths seen once. The material was peripheral blood, obtained in the third trimester of pregnancy. The TCR comes from a female donor with multiple sclerosis, enrolled in a pregnancy study.

CDR3 protein: CATSRSDRGREKLFF. CDR3 in DNA: TGTGCCACCAGCAGATCGGACAGGGGGCGTGAAAAACTGTTTTTT. The rearrangement links TRBV15 to TRBJ1-4; 11 bases fit TRBD1. V lost 2 bases to trimming and J lost 7 bases; unmatched junction nucleotides: 3. The CDR3 covers 15 residues. CDR1 and CDR2 (germline): LNHNV, YYDKDF (reference sequence).